The 31 T cell receptor beta chains in this list originate from one sample, sequenced in a study of T-cell memory formation after mild COVID-19. TCRdb analysed the 5' RACE reads with MiXCR anew, one entry per CDR3 protein. The table shows about 430,000 distinct CDR3 sequences, with 18% occurring only once. Sequencing was done on a sample of PBMCs or a T cell subset sorted from them (not recorded which). The receptors here all came from a man between 18 and 29 years old who had mild COVID-19 (a few samples of this study predate the infection). Cell type and time point are not known.

This rearrangement joins TRBV12-3 or TRBV12-4 to TRBJ2-3; TRBD2 agrees at 9 bases. This CDR3 has 15 amino acids. Trimming cost V 6 bases and J 6 bases; bases outside gene matches: 10. The CDR3 DNA reads as TGTGCCAGCAGCCCGGCCAGCGGGGGGCCGGATACGCAGTATTTT. The encoded protein is CASSPASGGPDTQYF.

The chain joins TRBV5-1 to TRBJ2-3; maybe TRBD2 (5 bases). CDR3 length: 13 residues. V lost 2 bases, J lost 8 bases, and 12 bases lay in between. Germline V gene lookup returns CDR1 SGHRS and CDR2 YFSETQ. DNA for the CDR3: TGCGCCAGCAGCTTTGAAGGGAGTGCTACGCAGTATTTT. This encodes CASSFEGSATQYF.

The sample holds many counts of this clonotype. This rearrangement joins TRBV7-2 to TRBJ2-1, with 8 bases lining up with TRBD1. V lost 5 bases to trimming and J lost 2 bases; unmatched junction nucleotides: 5. Germline V CDR1 and CDR2: SGHTA, FQGNSA. The length of the CDR3 is 15 residues. CDR3 bases: TGTGCCAGCAGCGTCCGGGACAGGACCTACAATGAGCAGTTCTTC. It yields the protein CASSVRDRTYNEQFF.

This clonotype was detected ten times or more. The genes are TRBV30 and TRBJ2-2, with no clear D. Germline V gene lookup returns CDR1 GTSNPN and CDR2 SVGIG (reference sequence). The CDR3 has 14 residues. V lost 0 bases, J lost 6 bases, and 11 bases lay in between. DNA of the CDR3: TGTGCCTGGAGTGTAATAATTGGGGCCGGGGAGCTGTTTTTT. It yields the protein CAWSVIIGAGELFF.

The CDR3 loop reads CATSDGYSEAFF. DNA for the CDR3: TGTGCCACCAGTGACGGGTATTCTGAAGCTTTCTTT. The V gene is TRBV24-1, the J gene TRBJ1-1; D not resolved. The CDR3 is 12 amino acids. V was clipped by 4 bases and J by 6 bases, with 8 bases between them. The germline V gene encodes CDR1 KGHDR and CDR2 SFDVKD.

This clonotype was seen more than once but under ten times. The chain carries TRBV9 and TRBJ1-2; no clear D gene. The V gene lost 0 bases and the J gene lost 4 bases, with 13 bases spanning the gap. CDR1 is SGDLS and CDR2 is YYNGEE in the germline V gene. This CDR3 comprises 15 residues. The CDR3 sequence: CASSVDLGNSYGYTF. The CDR3 DNA sequence: TGTGCCAGCAGCGTAGATCTCGGCAATTCCTATGGCTACACCTTC.

The CDR3 DNA sequence: TGTGCCATCAGTGAGTCCTGGCCGAAGGAGCCCCAGCATTTT. Residues: CAISESWPKEPQHF. This chain links TRBV10-3 with TRBJ1-5; no clear D. Germline V CDR1 and CDR2: ENHRY, SYGVKD. V was cut by 0 bases and J by 8 bases, with 11 bases left in between. CDR3 size: 14 residues.

This clonotype showed up just a few times. The chain has TRBV7-2 and TRBJ1-5; D gene unclear. CDR1 is SGHTA and CDR2 is FQGNSA in the germline V gene. The ends were cut back, 6 bases at V and 3 bases at J, with 12 bases in the middle. This CDR3 is 14 amino acids long. The DNA for the CDR3 is TGTGCCAGCAGTTTTTCCAGGAACAATCAGCCCCAGCATTTT. Translated, it gives CASSFSRNNQPQHF.

This clonotype came up a few times. This rearrangement joins TRBV20-1 to TRBJ1-1, with no clear D. Trimming shortened V by 0 bases and J by 1 base, and 12 bases separated the two germline ends. This CDR3 has 15 amino acids. In germline, CDR1 is DFQATT, CDR2 SNEGSKA (reference sequence). The CDR3 is CSARDSARPNTEAFF. Here the CDR3 DNA reads TGCAGTGCTAGAGATTCGGCCAGGCCGAACACTGAAGCTTTCTTT.

This clonotype was picked up many times. The V and J genes are TRBV7-2 and TRBJ2-1; 8 positions agree with TRBD2. Unmatched junction bases numbered 16, after V lost 10 bases and J lost 8 bases. From germline, CDR1 is SGHTA and CDR2 FQGNSA. The CDR3 has 15 amino acids. In nucleotides, the CDR3 is TGTGCCACCATCCGGGGGGGGTTATTTCGCCATGAGCAGTTCTTC. Its translation is CATIRGGLFRHEQFF.

The chain carries TRBV27 and TRBJ1-2; D remains unclear. The CDR3 runs to 16 residues. In germline, CDR1 is MNHEY, CDR2 SMNVEV (reference sequence). V lost 3 bases and J 4 bases, leaving 18 bases between the germline ends. CDR3 residues: CASSFSFGEAPYGYTF. In DNA, the CDR3 is TGTGCCAGCAGTTTCAGCTTCGGGGAGGCCCCCTATGGCTACACCTTC.

CDR3 coding DNA: TGTGCCAGCAGCCCTCGGGACTATGATGAGCAGTTCTTC. Translation gives CASSPRDYDEQFF. The rearrangement uses TRBV7-2 and TRBJ2-1; 7 nucleotides line up with TRBD2. With 5 bases clipped from V and 8 bases from J, the junction kept 6 bases outside the gene matches. From germline, CDR1 is SGHTA and CDR2 FQGNSA. This CDR3 has 13 amino acids.

The chain is built from TRBV29-1 and TRBJ1-1; D gene ambiguous. The CDR3 totals 8 residues. V lost 4 bases and J 11 bases, leaving 5 bases between the germline ends. The germline gives CDR1 SQVTM, CDR2 ANQGSEA. CDR3 bases: TGCAGCGTTGGCGGCGCTTTCTTT. It encodes CSVGGAFF. Complete variable domain (other parts from reference TRBV29-1 and TRBJ1-1): SAVISQKPSRDICQRGTSLTIQCQVDSQVTMMFWYRQQPGQSLTLIATANQGSEATYESGFVIDKFPISRPNLTFSTLTVSNMSPEDSSIYLCSVGGAFFGQGTRLTVV.

This clonotype was counted a few times. This sequence joins TRBV7-2 and TRBJ1-1; D not certain. Between the trimmed V and J ends, which lost 2 bases and 1 base, there was a span of 8 bases. Germline V gene sequence: CDR1 SGHTA, CDR2 FQGNSA. CDR3 length: 14 residues. The CDR3 spells CASSLRLTNTEAFF. The CDR3 DNA is TGTGCCAGCAGCTTAAGACTTACGAACACTGAAGCTTTCTTT.

This chain uses TRBV7-2 with TRBJ1-2; no clear D. This CDR3 is 15 amino acids long. Between the trimmed V and J ends, which lost 4 bases and 1 base, there was a span of 13 bases. CDR1 and CDR2 from the germline V gene are SGHTA and FQGNSA. The CDR3 DNA reads as TGTGCCAGCAGCTCAGACGCGGCCGGTAACTATGGCTACACCTTC. Its protein is CASSSDAAGNYGYTF.

The rearrangement joins TRBV3-1 to TRBJ1-4; 7 bases fit TRBD1. Trimming cost V 4 bases and J 6 bases; bases outside gene matches: 5. There are 14 residues in the CDR3. Germline values: CDR1 LGHDT, CDR2 YNNKEL (reference sequence). CDR3 protein: CASSRRDSHEKLFF. The CDR3 DNA reads as TGTGCCAGCAGCCGCCGGGACAGCCATGAAAAACTGTTTTTT. Using reference TRBV3-1 and TRBJ1-4 for the parts outside the CDR3, the full variable domain is DTAVSQTPKYLVTQMGNDKSIKCEQNLGHDTMYWYKQDSKKFLKIMFSYNNKELIINETVPNRFSPKSPDKAHLNLHINSLELGDSAVYFCASSRRDSHEKLFFGSGTQLSVL.

The chain has TRBV7-9 and TRBJ1-4; D unclear. Per germline, CDR1 SEHNR and CDR2 FQNEAQ (reference sequence). Trimming cost V 1 base and J 7 bases, with 13 bases left between them. This CDR3 contains 15 residues. The CDR3 nucleotides read TGTGCCAGCAGCTTAGGGACTGCGGCCCTTGAAAAACTGTTTTTT. It encodes CASSLGTAALEKLFF.

This clonotype was recorded many times. CDR3 sequence (DNA): TGTGCCATCAGTGAGCTTATCGGGAATGGCTACACCTTC. Its translation is CAISELIGNGYTF. The chain employs TRBV10-3 and TRBJ1-2, with unresolved D. The germline V gene has CDR1 ENHRY and CDR2 SYGVKD. The CDR3 consists of 13 residues. V was trimmed by 2 bases and J by 6 bases, leaving 10 bases between them.

The V call is TRBV12-3 or TRBV12-4, the J call TRBJ1-1, with D perhaps TRBD1 (6 bases). CDR3 size: 13 residues. Trimming took off 4 bases at V and 5 bases at J, with 11 bases between the two ends. In DNA, the CDR3 is TGTGCCAGCAGTTGGACAGTGGAGACTGAAGCTTTCTTT. Its protein is CASSWTVETEAFF.

This clonotype was recorded a few times. The gene calls are TRBV20-1 and TRBJ2-1; 11 nucleotides align to TRBD2. V was pared by 2 bases and J by 7 bases, with 7 bases of the junction left unmatched. CDR3 length: 15 residues. Per the germline V gene, CDR1 is DFQATT and CDR2 is SNEGSKA (reference sequence). The CDR3 region has the DNA TGCAGTGCTAGATGGGGGCTAGCGGGGGGAAATGAGCAGTTCTTC. Protein: CSARWGLAGGNEQFF.

This clonotype was seen ten or more times. The chain combines TRBV20-1 with TRBJ2-3; no reliable D call. V lost 0 bases, J lost 2 bases, and 6 bases lay in between. CDR3 size: 13 residues. CDR1 is DFQATT, CDR2 SNEGSKA, per germline (reference sequence). CDR3 DNA: TGCAGTGCTAGAGAGGTGTACACAGATACGCAGTATTTT. Its protein is CSAREVYTDTQYF.

The chain's CDR3 is CASSEYRDGGEQFF. The CDR3 DNA sequence: TGTGCCAGCAGTGAATATCGGGACGGGGGTGAGCAGTTCTTC. V and J are TRBV25-1 and TRBJ2-1; possibly TRBD2 for D (6 bases). Germline lookup yields CDR1 MGHDK and CDR2 SYGVNS. The CDR3 totals 14 residues. Trimming stripped 0 bases from V and 9 bases from J, with 12 bases between.

The sample holds a few counts of this clonotype. The V gene is TRBV7-9, the J gene TRBJ2-5; D perhaps matches TRBD2 (5 bases). From germline, CDR1 is SEHNR and CDR2 FQNEAQ (reference sequence). The CDR3 spans 13 residues. Trimming shortened V by 6 bases and J by 5 bases, and 13 bases separated the two germline ends. In DNA form, the CDR3 reads TGTGCCAGCAGGGGCATCGGGAACGAGACCCAGTACTTC. Its translation is CASRGIGNETQYF.

This clonotype came up a few times. The gene calls are TRBV5-1 and TRBJ1-1; possible D gene TRBD1, 5 bases. Germline-derived CDR1 and CDR2 are SGHRS and YFSETQ. V was cut by 3 bases and J by 4 bases, with 13 bases left in between. The length of the CDR3 is 14 residues. CDR3 in DNA: TGCGCCAGCAGCTACGAGGCTAGGGGCACTGAAGCTTTCTTT. It specifies CASSYEARGTEAFF. Full variable domain (missing parts from reference TRBV5-1 and TRBJ1-1): KAGVTQTPRYLIKTRGQQVTLSCSPISGHRSVSWYQQTPGQGLQFLFEYFSETQRNKGNFPGRFSGRQFSNSRSEMNVSTLELGDSALYLCASSYEARGTEAFFGQGTRLTVV.

A few counts support this clonotype. This chain links TRBV24-1 with TRBJ2-1; D unresolved. CDR3 length equals 12 residues. CDR1 KGHDR and CDR2 SFDVKD come from the germline V gene. Between the trimmed V and J ends, which lost 4 bases and 10 bases, there was a span of 10 bases. CDR3 DNA: TGTGCCACCAGTGAAGTGGGCGCCGAGCAGTTCTTC. Translation gives CATSEVGAEQFF.

For this clonotype: The junction shows a germline mismatch at one end, possibly a read error. The V call is TRBV2, the J call TRBJ1-1, with D perhaps matching TRBD1 (6 bases). Germline CDR1 reads SNHLY; CDR2 reads FYNNEI. CDR3 length: 14 residues. CDR3 sequence (DNA): TGTGCGAGCAGGGGAGGGAGCATGAACACTGAAGCTTTCTTT. Translation gives CASRGGSMNTEAFF. Full variable domain (rest looked up from reference TRBV2 and TRBJ1-1): EPEVTQTPSHQVTQMGQEVILRCVPISNHLYFYWYRQILGQKVEFLVSFYNNEISEKSEIFDDQFSVERPDGSNFTLKIRSTKLEDSAMYFCASRGGSMNTEAFFGQGTRLTVV.

This clonotype has a handful of counts. CDR3 bases: TGTGCCAGCAGTGAACGGGGGGCCGCCGATACGCAGTATTTT. Encoded protein: CASSERGAADTQYF. The chain joins TRBV2 to TRBJ2-3; maybe TRBD2 (7 bases). Trimming stripped 2 bases from V and 6 bases from J, with 12 bases between. The CDR3 loop spans 14 amino acids. Germline CDR1 and CDR2: SNHLY and FYNNEI.

The V call is TRBV23-1, the J call TRBJ2-2; the D call may be TRBD1 or TRBD2 (5 bases each). Being an ORF, TRBV23-1 has a function that is uncertain. This CDR3 region has 16 residues. V gave up 3 bases and J gave up 3 bases, with 14 bases separating them. Here the CDR3 DNA reads TGCGCCAGCAGTCAGGGGGACGGAGCTTACACCGGGGAGCTGTTTTTT. Amino acids: CASSQGDGAYTGELFF.

V usage is TRBV24-1 and J usage is TRBJ2-2; the D call may be TRBD1 or TRBD2 (5 bases each). Trimming removed 5 bases at V and 6 bases at J, with 18 bases between. CDR3 length: 16 amino acids. Germline values: CDR1 KGHDR, CDR2 SFDVKD. The CDR3 region is CATSARAGDRPGELFF. The DNA for the CDR3 is TGTGCCACCAGTGCCAGAGCCGGGGACCGCCCCGGGGAGCTGTTTTTT.

This clonotype appeared a single time. The gene calls are TRBV19 and TRBJ1-5; possible D gene TRBD1, 6 bases. Per germline, CDR1 LNHDA and CDR2 SQIVND (reference sequence). This CDR3 is 13 amino acids long. V was pared by 5 bases and J by 3 bases, with 8 bases between. The CDR3, as DNA: TGTGCCAGTAGTGGACAGATCAATCAGCCCCAGCATTTT. It codes for CASSGQINQPQHF.

This clonotype was observed a few times. The chain couples TRBV6-4 to TRBJ1-2, with 12 bases aligning to TRBD1. Germline CDR1 is MRHNA and CDR2 is SNTAGT. Losses at the gene ends were 0 bases for V and 8 bases for J; bases not matched to a gene: 10. The CDR3 extends over 17 amino acids. CDR3 DNA sequence: TGTGCCAGCAGTGACTCCTGGGGACAGGGGGCTTATGAGGGCTACACCTTC. Translation: CASSDSWGQGAYEGYTF.